This T cell receptor (beta chain) is from a study of CD8 T cells in ankylosing spondylitis. Study-wide findings and caveats: Within ankylosing spondylitis blood, a TCR beta motif made up of several highly homologous variants appeared to be characteristic.

It was by quantitative 5'-RACE with molecular barcodes that TCR beta libraries were made. TCRdb passed the 5' RACE reads through MiXCR, listing each CDR3 protein once. Of about 450,000 distinct CDR3 sequences in the sample, 26% were seen once. Germline lookup yields CDR1 SGHRS and CDR2 YFSETQ. Trimming left V 4 bases short and J 6 bases short, with 17 bases between. The CDR3 is 15 residues long. Comments on this clonotype: The antigen is undetermined.

The sequence was collected from a male donor with ankylosing spondylitis. The sample taken for sequencing was blood, either unsorted or a sorted T cell fraction (not recorded which). The J gene is TRBJ2-4, the V gene TRBV5-1; TRBD1 or TRBD2 may be the D gene (8 bases each). The CDR3 protein is CASSPQGAGGNIQYF. The CDR3, as DNA: TGCGCCAGCAGCCCCCAGGGGGCGGGAGGAAACATTCAGTACTTC.